This T cell receptor (beta chain) derives from a study of response to subunit inactivated influenza vaccine. Overall study results and limits: There was a suggestion from the authors that each seasonal influenza vaccination recruits few new T cells.

Trimming cost V 3 bases and J 0 bases, with 9 bases left between them. The CDR3 is 16 residues long. Germline values: CDR1 MNHEY, CDR2 SVGAGI. TCRdb used MiXCR to reprocess the RT-PCR reads, holding one entry per CDR3 protein. This sample carries about 520,000 distinct CDR3 sequences, under 8.5% of them seen once, and the ten largest clones take around 13%. This clonotype was recorded a few times. Its antigen is as yet unknown. The rearrangement links TRBV6-5 to TRBJ2-6; D gene uncertain. The sample consisted of PBMCs from blood, taken around 25 months after vaccination. This sequence originates from a man aged 50-75 years who received an inactivated influenza vaccine. CDR3 sequence reads: CASSYGRPSGANVLTF. The CDR3 region has the DNA TGTGCCAGCAGTTATGGACGGCCCTCTGGGGCCAACGTCCTGACTTTC.